The entry below gives a single T cell receptor beta chain sequence along with its context. The PCR had 60 Vbeta and 13 Jbeta primers. Only in-frame clones appear in the TCRdb table, and some are missing; sequencing was by immunoSEQ multiplex PCR. The table has roughly 160,000 clones, approximately 75% seen once; the top ten hold approximately 2.1%. The data derive from a study of cytomegalovirus exposure and HLA in healthy donors. Study-level background: Inside one of the first data releases sat about 85 million unique TCRs taken from HLA-typed donors.

This CDR3 is 15 amino acids long. The V gene lost 3 bases and the J gene lost 7 bases, with 16 bases spanning the gap. CDR1 and CDR2 (germline): LNHDA, SQIVND (reference sequence). The clonotype was recovered from a middle-aged man in good health and CMV-seropositive. This rearrangement joins TRBV19 to TRBJ1-5; no definite D call. The sequencing sample was made of PBMCs. The CDR3 sequence is CASSMSGTTAQPQHF. CDR3 DNA: TGTGCCAGTAGTATGTCGGGAACGACCGCCCAGCCCCAGCATTTT.